These 16 T cell receptor beta chains were all obtained from the same sample, sequenced in a study of T cells in Graves' hyperthyroidism and ophthalmopathy. TCR beta CDR3 regions were amplified from RNA transcripts. First-round RT-PCR targeting the TCR CDR3 was performed with the HTBI primer set. TCRdb re-derived calls from the multiplex PCR reads in MiXCR, one entry per CDR3 protein. Here the sample spans fewer than 650,000 distinct CDR3 sequences, approximately 15% being singletons. The sequenced material came from blood. The source of these receptors is a woman in her 40s with Graves' hyperthyroidism.

Concerning this clonotype: A much larger clone is a single base away; this may be a read error. This chain uses TRBV28 with TRBJ2-7; 8 bases are a match to TRBD1. The CDR3 spans 14 residues. Trimming took 4 bases from V and 5 from J; bases not matched to a gene: 7. Germline lookup yields CDR1 MDHEN and CDR2 SYDVKM. The CDR3 nucleotides read TGTGCCAGCAGTTCGTGGACAGGGTCACACGAGCAGTACTTC. Its protein is CASSSWTGSHEQYF.

This clonotype was observed at least ten times. The V and J genes are TRBV14 and TRBJ1-1; D is perhaps TRBD1 (6 bases). Germline CDR1 SGHDN, CDR2 FVKESK. The V end lost 2 bases, the J end lost 7 bases, and 11 bases lay between the germline ends. The CDR3 sequence is 13 residues long. The CDR3, as DNA: TGTGCCAGCAGCCAACGGGGGCCCAATGAAGCTTTCTTT. As protein: CASSQRGPNEAFF.

This chain uses TRBV27 with TRBJ1-5; tentative D call: TRBD1 (5 bases). V lost 2 bases, J lost 2 bases, and 13 bases lay in between. The CDR3 totals 16 residues. CDR1 and CDR2 (germline): MNHEY, SMNVEV (reference sequence). DNA of the CDR3: TGTGCCAGCAGTTTAATTGGTCCAGGGCGCAATCAGCCCCAGCATTTT. It specifies CASSLIGPGRNQPQHF.

The sample holds a few counts of this clonotype. The chain is built from TRBV2 and TRBJ2-1; 8 nucleotides match TRBD2. Germline trimming cut 7 bases from V and 6 bases from J; bases unmatched to any gene: 5. The germline gives CDR1 SNHLY, CDR2 FYNNEI. This CDR3 contains 13 residues. The CDR3 spells CASKLAVSNEQFF. CDR3 coding DNA: TGTGCCAGCAAACTAGCGGTTAGCAATGAGCAGTTCTTC.

The chain couples TRBV28 to TRBJ1-2, with a possible D match to TRBD1 (6 bases). V lost 7 bases and J lost 4, with 13 bases in between. CDR3 length: 13 amino acids. The V gene's germline CDR1 is MDHEN and CDR2 SYDVKM. The CDR3 DNA reads as TGTGCCAGCACCGGGGGGGGCAGCTATGGCTACACCTTC. Encoded protein: CASTGGGSYGYTF.

The gene calls are TRBV5-1 and TRBJ1-4; 7 bases fit TRBD1. CDR3 length equals 15 residues. Trimming at V came to 5 bases and at J to 4 bases, leaving 8 bases not matched to a gene. Germline lookup yields CDR1 SGHRS and CDR2 YFSETQ. CDR3 in amino acids: CASRRGTAFNEKLFF. Here the CDR3 DNA reads TGCGCCAGCAGAAGGGGGACAGCCTTTAATGAAAAACTGTTTTTT. The entire variable domain, with the rest obtained from reference TRBV5-1 and TRBJ1-4, is as follows: KAGVTQTPRYLIKTRGQQVTLSCSPISGHRSVSWYQQTPGQGLQFLFEYFSETQRNKGNFPGRFSGRQFSNSRSEMNVSTLELGDSALYLCASRRGTAFNEKLFFGSGTQLSVL.

The genes are TRBV14 and TRBJ1-1, with 8 bases identical to TRBD1. CDR1 SGHDN and CDR2 FVKESK come from the germline V gene. The CDR3 is 14 amino acids. V gave up 5 bases and J gave up 4 bases; unmatched junction bases: 6. The CDR3 loop reads CASSDRTGSTEAFF. Written as DNA, the CDR3 is TGTGCCAGCAGCGATCGGACAGGGAGCACTGAAGCTTTCTTT.

This clonotype was observed at least ten times. The CDR3 loop reads CASMGGGIYGYTF. CDR3 in DNA: TGTGCCAGCATGGGGGGAGGGATCTATGGCTACACCTTC. The V call is TRBV27, the J call TRBJ1-2; a possible D gene is TRBD1 (5 bases). With 7 bases removed from V and 4 bases from J, the gap between germline ends came to 13 bases. CDR3 length: 13 amino acids. From germline, CDR1 is MNHEY and CDR2 SMNVEV (reference sequence).

This clonotype has a handful of counts. The chain recombines TRBV20-1 with TRBJ2-5, with D tentatively TRBD2 (6 bases). V dropped 2 bases and J dropped 0 bases, with 16 bases sitting between them. The CDR3 extends over 16 amino acids. The germline V gene has CDR1 DFQATT and CDR2 SNEGSKA (reference sequence). The CDR3 spells CSARRAEGSYQETQYF. In nucleotides, the CDR3 is TGCAGTGCTAGACGTGCGGAGGGTTCGTACCAAGAGACCCAGTACTTC.

This clonotype has only a few counts. The V gene is TRBV7-2, the J gene TRBJ2-5, with unresolved D. Trimming stripped 6 bases from V and 5 bases from J, with 13 bases between. This CDR3 has 13 residues. Germline V gene data show CDR1 as SGHTA and CDR2 as FQGNSA. The CDR3 is CASSSPNKETQYF. CDR3 in DNA: TGTGCCAGCAGTTCCCCCAATAAGGAGACCCAGTACTTC.

This clonotype was counted many times. The chain employs TRBV20-1 and TRBJ2-3; TRBD1 is a possible D gene (5 bases). The CDR3 has 12 amino acids. Germline-derived CDR1 and CDR2 are DFQATT and SNEGSKA (reference sequence). V shed 0 bases and J shed 7 bases, with 8 bases lying between them. CDR3 in amino acids: CSARDRGNTQYF. The CDR3 DNA is TGCAGTGCTAGAGATAGGGGTAATACGCAGTATTTT.

This clonotype came up many times. This chain uses TRBV2 with TRBJ2-5, with D possibly TRBD1 on 5 matching bases. Germline assignment: CDR1 SNHLY and CDR2 FYNNEI. Trimming took off 4 bases at V and 4 bases at J, with 10 bases between the two ends. This CDR3 region has 13 residues. In DNA, the CDR3 is TGTGCCAGCAGTGTACGTCAGGGAGAGACCCAGTACTTC. Translating gives CASSVRQGETQYF.

The chain links TRBV11-3 to TRBJ2-6; D uncertain. CDR1 and CDR2 from the germline V gene are SGHNT and YENEEA. The CDR3 runs 14 residues. Deletions cut 3 bases from V and 0 bases from J, with 3 bases between. In DNA form, the CDR3 reads TGTGCCAGCAGCTTCGACTCTGGGGCCAACGTCCTGACTTTC. As protein: CASSFDSGANVLTF.

This clonotype came up many times. The J gene is TRBJ2-7, the V gene TRBV2; 10 nucleotides line up with TRBD1. Germline trimming cut 6 bases from V and 0 bases from J; bases unmatched to any gene: 2. Germline CDR1 reads SNHLY; CDR2 reads FYNNEI. There are 14 residues in the CDR3. The DNA of the CDR3 is TGTGCCAGCAGCCGGGACAGGGGCTCCTACGAGCAGTACTTC. This encodes CASSRDRGSYEQYF.

The chain carries TRBV18 and TRBJ2-5; tentatively, D is TRBD1 or TRBD2 (6 bases each). The CDR3 runs to 15 residues. Per the germline V gene, CDR1 is KGHSH and CDR2 is LQKENI. The V end was cut by 3 bases, the J end by 4 bases, with 15 bases between. CDR3 DNA sequence: TGTGCCAGCTCACCTAACAGGGTGGAGGGAGAGACCCAGTACTTC. It specifies CASSPNRVEGETQYF.

The table lists this clonotype with many counts. The V and J genes are TRBV20-1 and TRBJ1-2; TRBD1 is a possible D gene (6 bases). The CDR3 is made up of 14 amino acids. Looked up from germline, CDR1 is DFQATT and CDR2 is SNEGSKA (reference sequence). DNA for the CDR3: TGCAGGGCCTGGACAGCGGGAACCTACTATGGCTACACCTTC. Encoded protein: CRAWTAGTYYGYTF.